The 30 T cell receptor beta chains given below trace back to one sample, sequenced in a study of T cells in Graves' hyperthyroidism and ophthalmopathy. What was amplified from RNA transcripts were TCR beta CDR3 regions. The HTBI primer set was used in a first-round RT-PCR of the TCR CDR3. TCRdb re-called the multiplex PCR reads with MiXCR, one entry per CDR3 protein. The sample records 300,000 to 400,000 distinct CDR3 sequences, 21% being singletons. Sequencing used blood. The receptors shown here come from a woman between 50 and 59 years old with Graves' hyperthyroidism.

This clonotype has only a few counts. The chain is built from TRBV7-9 and TRBJ2-1; D possibly corresponds to TRBD1 (5 bases). The germline V and J ends were trimmed by 5 bases and 3 bases, with 8 bases remaining between them. CDR1 and CDR2 (germline): SEHNR, FQNEAQ (reference sequence). The CDR3 length is 13 residues. CDR3 coding DNA: TGTGCCAGCAGCGTTGACAGCTACAATGAGCAGTTCTTC. Its protein product is CASSVDSYNEQFF.

As concerns this clonotype: A read error may be the cause here, since a much bigger clone is one base away. The CDR3 region is CTSSLSTPNTGELFF. The CDR3 DNA follows: TGTACCAGCAGTTTAAGCACCCCGAACACCGGGGAGCTGTTTTTT. The chain combines TRBV28 with TRBJ2-2; D remains unclear. The germline V gene has CDR1 MDHEN and CDR2 SYDVKM. The CDR3 consists of 15 residues.

This sequence joins TRBV20-1 and TRBJ2-7; possible D gene TRBD2, 6 bases. Trimming cost V 0 bases and J 2 bases, with 11 bases left between them. The CDR3 is 14 amino acids. Germline loops: CDR1 DFQATT, CDR2 SNEGSKA (reference sequence). The CDR3 region has the DNA TGCAGTGCTAGAGATCCGGGGGTCCCCTACGAGCAGTACTTC. Translated: CSARDPGVPYEQYF.

This clonotype showed up many times. The chain uses TRBV12-3 or TRBV12-4 and TRBJ2-1; D gene unclear. CDR3 length: 15 amino acids. V dropped 2 bases and J dropped 6 bases, with 14 bases sitting between them. CDR3 nucleotides: TGTGCCAGCAGTTTAAACAGCCCCCCTTTCAATGAGCAGTTCTTC. Translation: CASSLNSPPFNEQFF.

A word on this clonotype: A much larger clone sits a single nucleotide away, making a read error possible. The rearrangement joins TRBV28 to TRBJ2-7; 9 nucleotides agree with TRBD1. Trimming at V came to 7 bases and at J to 3 bases, leaving 4 bases not matched to a gene. Germline-derived CDR1 and CDR2 are MDHEN and SYDVKM. The CDR3 runs 13 residues. The CDR3 DNA sequence: TGTGCCAGCACCCCGGGACAGGGCTACGAGCAGTACTTC. Amino acids: CASTPGQGYEQYF. The entire variable domain, with the rest obtained from reference TRBV28 and TRBJ2-7, is as follows: DVKVTQSSRYLVKRTGEKVFLECVQDMDHENMFWYRQDPGLGLRLIYFSYDVKMKEKGDIPEGYSVSREKKERFSLILESASTNQTSMYLCASTPGQGYEQYFGPGTRLTVT.

The V call is TRBV20-1, the J call TRBJ2-1; 8 bases match TRBD2. After removal of 2 bases from V and 7 bases from J, the junction contained 10 bases not matched to a gene. The CDR3 has 15 amino acids. Germline CDR1 and CDR2: DFQATT and SNEGSKA (reference sequence). The CDR3, as DNA: TGCAGTGCTAGATCTCCGGGACTAGTTCAAAATGAGCAGTTCTTC. Its protein is CSARSPGLVQNEQFF.

This clonotype appeared many times. This chain links TRBV6-1 with TRBJ1-1, with D possibly being TRBD1 (5 bases). The CDR3 spans 15 residues. Trimming cost V 5 bases and J 0 bases, with 13 bases left between them. CDR1 and CDR2 (germline): MNHNS, SASEGT. CDR3 DNA sequence: TGTGCCAGCAGTACCCAACAGGACCTGAACACTGAAGCTTTCTTT. It yields the protein CASSTQQDLNTEAFF.

The genes are TRBV30 and TRBJ1-1, with D unresolved. The CDR3 loop spans 11 amino acids. V lost 4 bases, J lost 1 base, and 4 bases lay in between. Germline CDR1 GTSNPN, CDR2 SVGIG (reference sequence). The CDR3, as DNA: TGTGCCTGGAATGGGAACACTGAAGCTTTCTTT. Its protein product is CAWNGNTEAFF.

This clonotype showed up many times. The chain links TRBV6-2 or TRBV6-3 to TRBJ1-5; D is unresolved. CDR3 length equals 16 residues. Germline-derived CDR1 and CDR2 are MNHEY and SVGEGT. Trimming cost V 0 bases and J 4 bases, with 13 bases left between them. The CDR3 DNA sequence: TGTGCCAGCAGTTACTCGGGCGGCTTAGGGAATCAGCCCCAGCATTTT. Amino acids: CASSYSGGLGNQPQHF.

This clonotype was observed many times. This chain joins TRBV6-6 and TRBJ1-2; possibly TRBD1 for D (5 bases). CDR1 and CDR2 (germline): MNHNY, SVGAGI (reference sequence). Trimming took 2 bases from V and 7 from J, leaving 11 bases between them. The CDR3 has 13 amino acids. CDR3 sequence reads: CASSYNPRVGYTF. The DNA of the CDR3 is TGTGCCAGCAGTTACAACCCCAGGGTTGGCTACACCTTC.

This clonotype showed up many times. This chain joins TRBV27 and TRBJ1-3; D ambiguous. The ends were cut back, 2 bases at V and 2 bases at J, with 19 bases in the middle. CDR1 MNHEY and CDR2 SMNVEV come from the germline V gene (reference sequence). This CDR3 spans 18 amino acids. In nucleotides, the CDR3 is TGTGCCAGCAGTTTACACAGTCTGAGGGTAAAGCCTGGAAACACCATATATTTT. Its protein product is CASSLHSLRVKPGNTIYF.

The J gene is TRBJ2-1, the V gene TRBV30; TRBD2 matches at 8 bases. This CDR3 contains 13 residues. V trimming: 5 bases; J trimming: 6 bases; junction bases outside the gene matches: 6. The germline CDR1 and CDR2 sequences are GTSNPN and SVGIG (reference sequence). The CDR3 loop reads CAWWAGRANEQFF. The CDR3 coding sequence is TGTGCCTGGTGGGCCGGGAGGGCCAATGAGCAGTTCTTC.

This chain joins TRBV10-3 and TRBJ1-1; TRBD1 matches at 7 bases. There are 18 residues in the CDR3. CDR1 ENHRY and CDR2 SYGVKD come from the germline V gene. The junction had 23 bases not matched to a gene; V was cut back by 10 bases and J by 3 bases. The CDR3 sequence: CATQILPGGRGAYTEAFF. CDR3 DNA sequence: TGTGCCACACAAATTCTCCCGGGCGGCAGGGGGGCATACACTGAAGCTTTCTTT.

Ten or more counts support this clonotype. The chain is built from TRBV3-1 and TRBJ2-1; 7 bases line up with TRBD1. The CDR3 extends over 14 amino acids. The germline V gene encodes CDR1 LGHDT and CDR2 YNNKEL (reference sequence). V trimming: 6 bases; J trimming: 8 bases; junction bases outside the gene matches: 10. This CDR3 is CASSPHSDRDEQFF. Here the CDR3 DNA reads TGTGCCAGCAGTCCCCATTCCGACAGGGATGAGCAGTTCTTC.

On this clonotype itself: Sequence at one end of the junction differs from germline and may be a read error. This chain links TRBV24-1 with TRBJ2-1; TRBD2 agrees at 10 bases. From germline, CDR1 is KGHDR and CDR2 SFDVKD. The CDR3 is 17 amino acids. Written as DNA, the CDR3 is TGTGCCACCAATGATTCAGTAGCGGGAGGTATCCACAATGAGCAGTTCTTC. Amino acids: CATNDSVAGGIHNEQFF.

This clonotype was detected many times. The chain uses TRBV5-1 and TRBJ2-7; 10 bases match TRBD1. This CDR3 has 14 amino acids. Germline CDR1 and CDR2: SGHRS and YFSETQ. The J segment lost 6 bases and the V segment lost 3 bases, leaving 6 bases of the junction unmatched. The CDR3 here is CASSSPGQGTEQYF. The CDR3, as DNA: TGCGCCAGCAGCTCTCCGGGACAGGGGACCGAGCAGTACTTC.

This clonotype was observed at least ten times. The chain recombines TRBV6-1 with TRBJ2-5, with a weak D call TRBD2 (5 bases). Trimming left V 6 bases short and J 1 base short, with 12 bases between. CDR3 length equals 14 residues. Germline V CDR1 and CDR2: MNHNS, SASEGT. The CDR3 spells CASSTVGVQETQYF. The DNA for the CDR3 is TGTGCCAGCAGCACAGTCGGGGTCCAAGAGACCCAGTACTTC.

This clonotype was detected a few times. The rearrangement joins TRBV19 to TRBJ2-3; 10 bases agree with TRBD2. The V gene end was trimmed by 6 bases and the J gene end by 2 bases; junction bases not matched to a gene: 5. The CDR3 has 15 residues. The germline V gene has CDR1 LNHDA and CDR2 SQIVND (reference sequence). CDR3 residues: CASRNSGGHTDTQYF. CDR3 DNA sequence: TGTGCCAGTAGGAATAGCGGGGGGCACACAGATACGCAGTATTTT.

Comment on this clonotype: This sequence may be a read error, since a much larger clone differs from it by one base. The genes are TRBV28 and TRBJ1-1; tentatively, D is TRBD1 (6 bases). CDR1 and CDR2 (germline): MDHEN, SYDVKM. V was clipped by 6 bases and J by 4 bases, with 15 bases between them. CDR3 length: 14 residues. The DNA of the CDR3 is TGTGCCAGCAGCTTCGGACAGATGAGCACTGAAGCTTTCTTT. Amino acid sequence: CASSFGQMSTEAFF.

This clonotype was observed a few times. This rearrangement joins TRBV13 to TRBJ2-1, with TRBD1 identical over 7 bases. The CDR3 is 17 residues long. V gave up 2 bases and J gave up 0 bases; unmatched junction bases: 7. The germline gives CDR1 PRHDT, CDR2 FYEKMQ (reference sequence). The CDR3 coding sequence is TGTGCCAGCAGCTTAAGTGGACAGGTGGGCTCCTACAATGAGCAGTTCTTC. This translates into CASSLSGQVGSYNEQFF.

The genes are TRBV7-9 and TRBJ2-5; 10 bases are shared with TRBD1. CDR3 length: 17 residues. In germline, CDR1 is SEHNR, CDR2 FQNEAQ (reference sequence). V dropped 5 bases and J dropped 2; count of bases not matched to a gene: 11. In nucleotides, the CDR3 is TGTGCCAGCAGCCGAACTCCCGGGACAGGGGCACAAGAGACCCAGTACTTC. Translation: CASSRTPGTGAQETQYF.

This clonotype was recorded many times. J is TRBJ1-1 and V is TRBV20-1; TRBD1 is a possible D gene (5 bases). CDR1 is DFQATT and CDR2 is SNEGSKA in the germline V gene (reference sequence). V was clipped by 0 bases and J by 4 bases, with 9 bases between them. The CDR3 contains 13 residues. As DNA, the CDR3 is TGCAGTGCTAGAGATCCGGGGACCACTGAAGCTTTCTTT. This codes for CSARDPGTTEAFF.

This clonotype was counted at least ten times. The rearrangement uses TRBV20-1 and TRBJ1-2; D gene unclear. The V gene lost 4 bases and the J gene lost 5 bases, with 14 bases spanning the gap. This CDR3 is 13 amino acids long. Looked up from germline, CDR1 is DFQATT and CDR2 is SNEGSKA (reference sequence). The CDR3 DNA reads TGCAGTGCTAAGACCCTTGATAGGTATGGCTACACCTTC. Amino acids: CSAKTLDRYGYTF.

The chain links TRBV9 to TRBJ1-1, with 7 nucleotides matching TRBD1. The CDR3 covers 17 residues. The trim removed 0 bases at V and 0 bases at J, leaving 8 bases unmatched. Per the germline V gene, CDR1 is SGDLS and CDR2 is YYNGEE. CDR3 loop: CASSVGTRGQLNTEAFF. The CDR3 nucleotides are TGTGCCAGCAGCGTAGGAACGAGGGGGCAGTTGAACACTGAAGCTTTCTTT.

This clonotype was counted a few times. V and J are TRBV30 and TRBJ1-2; 7 bases agree with TRBD1. Looked up from germline, CDR1 is GTSNPN and CDR2 is SVGIG (reference sequence). The CDR3 covers 12 residues. V was pared by 4 bases and J by 4 bases, with 3 bases of the junction left unmatched. As DNA, the CDR3 is TGTGCCTGGACAGACAGGGCCTATGGCTACACCTTC. The encoded protein is CAWTDRAYGYTF.

This clonotype came up a few times. The chain combines TRBV19 with TRBJ2-7; a weak D match, TRBD2 (6 bases). From germline, CDR1 is LNHDA and CDR2 SQIVND (reference sequence). The CDR3 loop spans 14 amino acids. With 6 bases removed from V and 0 bases from J, the gap between germline ends came to 12 bases. The CDR3 nucleotides are TGTGCCAGTAGAGACGGGACTTTCTCCTACGAGCAGTACTTC. Encoded protein: CASRDGTFSYEQYF. Full variable domain (remainder filled in from reference TRBV19 and TRBJ2-7): DGGITQSPKYLFRKEGQNVTLSCEQNLNHDAMYWYRQDPGQGLRLIYYSQIVNDFQKGDIAEGYSVSREKKESFPLTVTSAQKNPTAFYLCASRDGTFSYEQYFGPGTRLTVT.

The chain couples TRBV18 to TRBJ1-2; 9 nucleotides align to TRBD1. The CDR3 is 13 residues long. Germline V CDR1 and CDR2: KGHSH, LQKENI. V gave up 3 bases and J gave up 6 bases; unmatched junction bases: 2. This CDR3 reads CASSPGTGNGYTF. Written as DNA, the CDR3 is TGTGCCAGCTCACCCGGGACAGGGAATGGCTACACCTTC. Looking up the rest from reference TRBV18 and TRBJ1-2 gives the full variable domain: NAGVMQNPRHLVRRRGQEARLRCSPMKGHSHVYWYRQLPEEGLKFMVYLQKENIIDESGMPKERFSAEFPKEGPSILRIQQVVRGDSAAYFCASSPGTGNGYTFGSGTRLTVV.

In this sample, this clonotype turned up many times. This chain connects TRBV5-5 to TRBJ2-7; 12 positions match TRBD1. Trimming took 3 bases from V and 4 from J; bases not matched to a gene: 5. The length of the CDR3 is 15 residues. The germline V gene has CDR1 SGHKS and CDR2 YYEKEE (reference sequence). The CDR3 nucleotides are TGTGCCAGCAGCTCCGGGACAGGGGGCCAGTACGAGCAGTACTTC. This sequence encodes CASSSGTGGQYEQYF. The entire variable domain, with the rest obtained from reference TRBV5-5 and TRBJ2-7, is as follows: DAGVTQSPTHLIKTRGQQVTLRCSPISGHKSVSWYQQVLGQGPQFIFQYYEKEERGRGNFPDRFSARQFPNYSSELNVNALLLGDSALYLCASSSGTGGQYEQYFGPGTRLTVT.

This clonotype was counted ten times or more. The CDR3 sequence is CASSQARLAGVINEQFF. In nucleotides, the CDR3 is TGTGCCAGCAGCCAAGCCCGACTAGCGGGAGTTATCAATGAGCAGTTCTTC. This chain connects TRBV3-1 to TRBJ2-1; TRBD2 matches 12 bases. The ends lost 1 base at V and 6 bases at J; junction bases unmatched: 7. Germline V gives CDR1 LGHDT, CDR2 YNNKEL (reference sequence). The CDR3 contains 17 residues.

This clonotype was detected ten times or more. The chain is built from TRBV27 and TRBJ2-3; 9 positions match TRBD2. The germline V gene has CDR1 MNHEY and CDR2 SMNVEV (reference sequence). The CDR3 runs 17 residues. V lost 4 bases, J lost 5 bases, and 13 bases stayed unmatched. The CDR3 loop reads CASSYSRIAGVVDTQYF. The CDR3 DNA is TGTGCCAGCAGTTATTCCCGGATAGCGGGAGTCGTAGATACGCAGTATTTT.